Presented here are 13 T cell receptor beta chains from one specimen sequenced in a study of metastatic and nonmetastatic thyroid tumors. Until they underwent thyroid surgery, no patient had received any treatment. MiXCR reprocessed the PCR reads for TCRdb. The table lists 20,000 or so clones, 20% to 25% of them singletons. The sample comprised blood. These receptors originate from a male donor with papillary thyroid cancer or a benign thyroid nodule (not recorded which). Some clones in this sample may be carry-over from other donors' samples.

This clone was counted ten times or more. In the same sample, other DNA sequences code for this CDR3. The rearrangement uses TRBV29-1 and TRBJ2-6; a weak D match, TRBD1 (6 bases). CDR1 and CDR2 (germline): SQVTM, ANQGSEA. V lost 4 bases and J 0 bases, leaving 10 bases between the germline ends. This CDR3 spans 15 amino acids. CDR3 nucleotides: TGCAGCGTTGCCAGACAGGACTCTGGGGCCAACGTCCTGACTTTC. This translates into CSVARQDSGANVLTF.

This chain joins TRBV6-5 and TRBJ2-5; no reliable D call. Germline assignment: CDR1 MNHEY and CDR2 SVGAGI. The CDR3 runs 14 residues. Trimming took off 0 bases at V and 2 bases at J, with 7 bases between the two ends. The CDR3 DNA is TGTGCCAGCAGTTACTCGGGCAGGCAAGAGACCCAGTACTTC. Translating gives CASSYSGRQETQYF.

The chain links TRBV27 to TRBJ2-5, with 8 bases lining up with TRBD1. V was pared by 3 bases and J by 7 bases, with 13 bases of the junction left unmatched. This CDR3 contains 16 residues. Germline lookup yields CDR1 MNHEY and CDR2 SMNVEV (reference sequence). CDR3 amino acids: CASSFLSTGGSTTQYF. The DNA for the CDR3 is TGTGCCAGCAGTTTCCTCTCCACAGGGGGATCCACGACCCAGTACTTC.

This chain joins TRBV5-4 and TRBJ1-5; the D gene is possibly TRBD1 (5 bases). The CDR3 is 14 amino acids. Germline CDR1 SGHNT, CDR2 YYREEE (reference sequence). Trimming cost V 0 bases and J 8 bases, with 12 bases left between them. CDR3 nucleotides: TGTGCCAGCAGCTTGGGTGGGGGAGGTGAGCCCCAGCATTTT. The encoded protein is CASSLGGGGEPQHF.

Comment on this clone: At one end the junction does not follow the germline gene, possibly because of a read error. This sample includes further DNA sequences coding for the same CDR3. The chain is built from TRBV19 and TRBJ1-1; no clear D. Per the germline V gene, CDR1 is LNHDA and CDR2 is SQIVND (reference sequence). This CDR3 region has 13 residues. The CDR3 sequence: CASSMRGNTEAFF. CDR3 DNA: TGTGCCAGTAGTATGCGTGGGAACACTGAAGCCTTCTTT.

The chain has TRBV6-2 or TRBV6-3 and TRBJ1-1, with a possible D match to TRBD1 (6 bases). Germline V lookup: CDR1 MNHEY, CDR2 SVGEGT. The length of the CDR3 is 13 residues. Deletions cut 2 bases from V and 9 bases from J, with 13 bases between. The DNA for the CDR3 is TGTGCCAGCAGTTACCAGGGGTCCGCGAAAGCTTTCTTT. Translating it yields CASSYQGSAKAFF.

This clone was seen repeatedly, ten times or more. The genes are TRBV19 and TRBJ1-5, with D unresolved. Trimming removed 9 bases from V and 5 bases from J, with 8 bases in between. CDR1 and CDR2 (germline): LNHDA, SQIVND (reference sequence). This CDR3 contains 11 residues. The CDR3 reads CASPPYQPQHF. CDR3 in DNA: TGTGCCAGCCCACCCTATCAGCCCCAGCATTTT.

In this sample, this clone turned up a few times. The rearrangement links TRBV19 to TRBJ2-7; 10 bases fit TRBD1. The V gene end was trimmed by 3 bases and the J gene end by 3 bases; junction bases not matched to a gene: 2. Germline CDR1 and CDR2: LNHDA and SQIVND (reference sequence). CDR3 length: 14 residues. The CDR3 loop reads CASSMGQGHYEQYF. The CDR3 DNA sequence: TGTGCCAGTAGTATGGGACAGGGGCACTACGAGCAGTACTTC.

This clone has just a few counts. The chain recombines TRBV6-1 with TRBJ2-7; 7 bases match TRBD1. From germline, CDR1 is MNHNS and CDR2 SASEGT. Unmatched junction bases numbered 8, after V lost 7 bases and J lost 2 bases. The CDR3 runs 14 residues. CDR3 amino acids: CASKPGTAAYEQYF. The CDR3 DNA reads as TGTGCCAGCAAGCCAGGGACAGCCGCCTACGAGCAGTACTTC.

V and J are TRBV6-1 and TRBJ2-7; 7 bases align to TRBD2. The CDR3 length is 14 residues. The germline V gene encodes CDR1 MNHNS and CDR2 SASEGT. The V and J ends lost 8 bases and 2 bases, in that order; junction bases with no gene match: 9. CDR3 protein: CASFQASGAYEQYF. CDR3 sequence (DNA): TGTGCCAGCTTCCAGGCCAGCGGGGCCTACGAGCAGTACTTC.

In DNA, the CDR3 is TGTGCCATCAGTGGAGGGACCACGATTATTGAGCAGTTCTTC. Its protein product is CAISGGTTIIEQFF. The chain uses TRBV10-3 and TRBJ2-1; D may match TRBD1 or TRBD2 (5 bases each). CDR1 ENHRY and CDR2 SYGVKD come from the germline V gene. V lost 4 bases to trimming and J lost 9 bases, with 16 bases between them. The CDR3 runs to 14 residues.

This clone was found many times. The chain has TRBV28 and TRBJ2-4; D not resolved. CDR1 is MDHEN and CDR2 is SYDVKM in the germline V gene. The CDR3 consists of 14 residues. Trimming shortened V by 6 bases and J by 0 bases, and 9 bases separated the two germline ends. Here the CDR3 DNA reads TGTGCCAGCAGCCGCAACGGAGCCAAAAACATTCAGTACTTC. Encoded protein: CASSRNGAKNIQYF. The variable domain in full, completed from reference TRBV28 and TRBJ2-4, reads DVKVTQSSRYLVKRTGEKVFLECVQDMDHENMFWYRQDPGLGLRLIYFSYDVKMKEKGDIPEGYSVSREKKERFSLILESASTNQTSMYLCASSRNGAKNIQYFGAGTRLSVL.

V and J are TRBV20-1 and TRBJ2-3; D is possibly TRBD1 (6 bases). From germline, CDR1 is DFQATT and CDR2 SNEGSKA (reference sequence). The CDR3 totals 15 residues. With 1 base removed from V and 1 base from J, the gap between germline ends came to 12 bases. CDR3 coding DNA: TGCAGTGCTAGAGTCAGGGGCGCTGGCACAGATACGCAGTATTTT. It translates to CSARVRGAGTDTQYF.